This T cell receptor (beta chain) was profiled in a study of T cells in Graves' hyperthyroidism and ophthalmopathy (dated by TCRdb to about 2019). Broadly, across the study: Peripheral blood samples were taken at the time of initial diagnosis, prior to any treatment. The paper describes TCR Vbeta CDR3 sequencing of 130 to 150 peripheral blood samples, made up of around 41 ophthalmopathy patients, approximately 73 hyperthyroidism patients and about 17 progressor patients. To identify TCR V-J signatures that set the groups apart, the researchers used a discovery cohort of more than 95 patients, made up of 40 to 45 with Graves' ophthalmopathy and about 60 with stable Graves' hyperthyroidism. Prospective prediction of ophthalmopathy was tested in an independent validation cohort consisting of under 20 hyperthyroidism patients and about 17 patients who later progressed to ophthalmopathy. The 100 or so discovery patients were randomly split 7:3 into training and test sets. In addition, the study compared T-cell repertoires in thyroid tissue and in blood from six Graves' hyperthyroidism patients. After sampling, hyperthyroidism patients received methimazole starting at 30 mg daily, and ophthalmopathy patients received high-dose intravenous methylprednisolone. Here is what the overall study found, with its caveats: Sample size was not statistically predetermined, and blinding of investigators to group allocation was not performed. In validation, progression to ophthalmopathy was predicted by the model with almost 71% sensitivity and 72% to 85% specificity, a median of roughly 6.4 months before onset. Ophthalmopathy was separated from stable hyperthyroidism by a 13 V-J signature model, with around 90% sensitivity and 81% to 82% specificity obtained in cross-validation and 80%/75% obtained in testing. Blood samples also contained most of the expanded thyroid clonotypes (frequency above 0.001), which suggests that blood repertoires may reflect thyroid immune responses.

The TCR beta CDR3 regions were amplified from RNA transcripts. A first-round RT-PCR of the TCR CDR3 used the HTBI primer set with the Qiagen OneStep RT-PCR kit. A second multiplex PCR round built the libraries, followed by size selection and purification. Sequencing of the libraries was done on an Illumina HiSeq2000 using paired-end 100 bp reads. The published analysis was carried out like this. SOAPnuke was used to process the raw data, removing reads that contained adapters or uncalled bases, had a mean Phred below 15, or lacked an exact match to the constant primer or identifier. High-quality paired reads were merged with COPE v1.2.5, and unique nucleotide sequences were defined as clonotypes. Clonotypes were aligned to IMGT TRBV, TRBD and TRBJ reference segments using MiTCR v1.1. The analysis included only V-J combinations with a frequency above 0.0001, which together covered roughly 99% of the repertoires. A TCS score was defined as the ratio between F50 (clonal expansion) and ExV (chaos), using BLOSUM62-based TCRdist between CDR3 peptides within each V-J. Welch's t-statistics and random forest reduced around 510 V-J features to roughly 13, which were used in a naive Bayes classifier (R e1071). TCRdb cleaned the public reads at Q25 with fastp, built clones with MiXCR and kept in-frame beta chains. Here each entry gathers all rows of one CDR3 protein and keeps the most common genes and DNA. The V and J calls and clone size are TCRdb's, not the authors'. This sample is represented by approximately 400,000 distinct CDR3 sequences; about 15% of them were singletons. Around a third of the sample lies in the top ten.

In regard to this clonotype: It lacks a known antigen. Base qualities are not at hand, and no much larger clone is one base apart.

Stable Graves' hyperthyroidism was defined as the absence of progression to ophthalmopathy over 18 months of follow-up. The hyperthyroidism patients were between 18 and 65 years old and newly diagnosed, with a disease duration of less than 2 months. Exclusion was applied to patients with uncontrolled infections, other autoimmune diseases, pregnancy or lactation. Clinical symptoms, serum thyroxine and TRAb, thyroid ultrasound, and orbital computed tomography formed the basis for the diagnoses. PBMCs were isolated from 7.5 to 10 ml of fresh peripheral blood by Ficoll-Paque density gradient centrifugation. Total RNA was extracted using Trizol reagent, and RNA quality was assessed on an Agilent 2100 Bioanalyzer. Sequenced: blood. The TCR comes from a woman in her 30s with Graves' hyperthyroidism.

DNA sequence: TGTGCCAGCAGTGGGACTAGCGGGAGGACGTCCTACGAGCAGTACTTC. Its protein is CASSGTSGRTSYEQYF. The chain uses TRBV25-1 and TRBJ2-7, with 14 bases aligning to TRBD2. The CDR3 spans 16 residues, from the cysteine through the phenylalanine. Of all the DNA, just the CDR3 is kept, 48 bases in frame from base 1. The CDR1 and CDR2 encoded by the germline V gene are MGHDK and SYGVNS. V ends up 4 bases short and J 1 base short, with an unmatched junction base count of 3.